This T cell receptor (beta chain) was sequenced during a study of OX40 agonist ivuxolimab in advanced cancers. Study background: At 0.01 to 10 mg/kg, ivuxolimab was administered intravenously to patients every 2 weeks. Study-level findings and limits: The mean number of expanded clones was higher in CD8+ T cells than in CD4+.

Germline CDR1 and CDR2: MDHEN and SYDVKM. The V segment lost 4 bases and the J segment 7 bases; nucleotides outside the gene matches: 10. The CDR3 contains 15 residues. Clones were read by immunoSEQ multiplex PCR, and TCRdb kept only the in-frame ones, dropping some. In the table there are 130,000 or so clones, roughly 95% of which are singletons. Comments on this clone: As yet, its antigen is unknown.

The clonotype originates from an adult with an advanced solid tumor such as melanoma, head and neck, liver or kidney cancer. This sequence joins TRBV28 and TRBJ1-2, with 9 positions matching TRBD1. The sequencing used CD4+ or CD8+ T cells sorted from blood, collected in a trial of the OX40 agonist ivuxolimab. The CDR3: CASSSFQGQGGGYTF. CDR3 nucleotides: TGTGCCAGCAGTTCCTTTCAGGGACAGGGTGGTGGCTACACCTTC.